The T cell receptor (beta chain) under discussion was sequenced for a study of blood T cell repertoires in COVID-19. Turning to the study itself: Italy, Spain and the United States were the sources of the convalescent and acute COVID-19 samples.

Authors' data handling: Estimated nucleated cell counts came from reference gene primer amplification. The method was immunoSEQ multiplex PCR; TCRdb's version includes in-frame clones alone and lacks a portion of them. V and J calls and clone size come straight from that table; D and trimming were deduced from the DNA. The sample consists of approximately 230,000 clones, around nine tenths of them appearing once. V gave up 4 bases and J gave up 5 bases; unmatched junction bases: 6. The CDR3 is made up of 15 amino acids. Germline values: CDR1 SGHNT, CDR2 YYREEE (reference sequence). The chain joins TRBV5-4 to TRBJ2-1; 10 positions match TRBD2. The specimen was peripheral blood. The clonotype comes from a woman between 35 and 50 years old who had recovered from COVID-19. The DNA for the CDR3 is TGTGCCAGCAGCACCGAGCGGGGGGGCCACAATGAGCAGTTCTTC. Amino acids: CASSTERGGHNEQFF.